The next 8 T cell receptor beta chains were all read from a single sample in a study of cytomegalovirus exposure and HLA in healthy donors (dated 2017 in TCRdb). Library preparation used the immunoSEQ multiplex PCR assay. A mixture of 60 forward primers for TCR Vbeta segments and 13 reverse primers for TCR Jbeta segments was used in the multiplex PCR. The table comes from immuneACCESS by way of TCRdb, which keeps in-frame sequences with V and J called. Part of the clones is missing from these tables; in studies checked, under half for an unresolved V gene and the rest for unknown reasons. Across this sample there are 99,000 or so clones, with 76% seen only once. Of the sample, more than 8% falls within the top ten clones. The sample was PBMCs. Every receptor here comes from a man in his forties in good health and CMV-seropositive.

V gene TRBV7-8 combines with J gene TRBJ1-4, with D uncertain. The CDR3 loop spans 14 amino acids. V was cut by 7 bases and J by 4 bases, with 13 bases left in between. Germline CDR1 and CDR2: SGHVS and FQNEAQ. The CDR3 DNA sequence: TGTGCCAGCAAGAATCGACGGGGTAATGAAAAACTGTTTTTT. It yields the protein CASKNRRGNEKLFF.

The J gene is TRBJ1-5, the V gene TRBV27; D gene uncertain. Germline lookup yields CDR1 MNHEY and CDR2 SMNVEV (reference sequence). The CDR3 spans 14 residues. The germline V and J ends were trimmed by 2 bases and 9 bases, with 14 bases remaining between them. CDR3 DNA: TGTGCCAGCAGTTTAAGCGCAGTTTCGGGGCCCCAGCATTTT. Amino acids: CASSLSAVSGPQHF.

V usage is TRBV5-6 and J usage is TRBJ2-1; 7 bases are shared with TRBD1. J gave up 3 bases and V 0 bases, and 6 bases lay outside the gene matches. In germline, CDR1 is SGHDT, CDR2 YYEEEE. The CDR3 is 16 amino acids. CDR3 protein: CASSLGPGGFYNEQFF. In DNA, the CDR3 is TGTGCCAGCAGCTTGGGGCCAGGGGGATTCTACAATGAGCAGTTCTTC.

The chain has TRBV28 and TRBJ1-5; D perhaps matches TRBD1 (6 bases). Trimming took off 6 bases at V and 2 bases at J, with 11 bases between the two ends. CDR3 length equals 14 residues. Germline loops: CDR1 MDHEN, CDR2 SYDVKM. This CDR3 reads CASSRDTRNQPQHF. The CDR3 coding sequence is TGTGCCAGCAGCCGGGACACTCGCAATCAGCCCCAGCATTTT.

V gene TRBV9 combines with J gene TRBJ2-1, with a tentative D call TRBD2 (5 bases). In germline, CDR1 is SGDLS, CDR2 YYNGEE. The CDR3 covers 17 residues. The ends were cut back, 0 bases at V and 0 bases at J, with 13 bases in the middle. In DNA form, the CDR3 reads TGTGCCAGCAGCGTAGGGGCGGGTTTGAGCTCCTACAATGAGCAGTTCTTC. It yields the protein CASSVGAGLSSYNEQFF.

This clone was detected once. CDR3 sequence (DNA): TGTGCCAGCAGCTCTCCTCGGACTAGCGGGAACTACGAGCAGTACTTC. Translating it yields CASSSPRTSGNYEQYF. The chain joins TRBV7-2 to TRBJ2-7, with TRBD2 identical over 12 bases. With 4 bases clipped from V and 3 bases from J, the junction kept 7 bases outside the gene matches. The CDR3 spans 16 residues. Germline CDR1 reads SGHTA; CDR2 reads FQGNSA.

The genes are TRBV4-1 and TRBJ2-7, with D possibly matching TRBD2 (5 bases). CDR1 and CDR2 from the germline V gene are MGHRA and YSYEKL. V dropped 2 bases and J dropped 0 bases, with 11 bases sitting between them. CDR3 length: 15 amino acids. The CDR3 DNA reads TGCGCCAGCAGCCAAACGGGTGGGAGCTCCTACGAGCAGTACTTC. This gives the protein CASSQTGGSSYEQYF.

The chain links TRBV19 to TRBJ1-1; 7 nucleotides line up with TRBD1. CDR1 and CDR2 from the germline V gene are LNHDA and SQIVND (reference sequence). J was trimmed by 1 base and V by 3 bases; bases with no gene match: 2. CDR3 length equals 14 residues. CDR3 DNA sequence: TGTGCCAGTAGTATTGGGACAGAGAACACTGAAGCTTTCTTT. It encodes CASSIGTENTEAFF. Full variable domain (rest looked up from reference TRBV19 and TRBJ1-1): DGGITQSPKYLFRKEGQNVTLSCEQNLNHDAMYWYRQDPGQGLRLIYYSQIVNDFQKGDIAEGYSVSREKKESFPLTVTSAQKNPTAFYLCASSIGTENTEAFFGQGTRLTVV.